This T cell receptor (beta chain) was obtained from a study of T cell responses to AZD1222 COVID-19 vaccine. The CDR3 totals 13 residues. The germline V and J ends were trimmed by 1 base and 3 bases, with 5 bases remaining between them. Produced via immunoSEQ multiplex PCR; TCRdb's table is partial and in-frame only. The sample records almost 55,000 clones, around four fifths being singletons. The rearrangement links TRBV12-3 or TRBV12-4 to TRBJ2-3; D is unresolved. This sequence was found in an adult in good health. The sample was peripheral blood, taken on day 0 of AZD1222 vaccination. CDR3: CASSLGQTDTQYF. CDR3 DNA sequence: TGTGCCAGCAGTTTAGGACAAACAGATACGCAGTATTTT.